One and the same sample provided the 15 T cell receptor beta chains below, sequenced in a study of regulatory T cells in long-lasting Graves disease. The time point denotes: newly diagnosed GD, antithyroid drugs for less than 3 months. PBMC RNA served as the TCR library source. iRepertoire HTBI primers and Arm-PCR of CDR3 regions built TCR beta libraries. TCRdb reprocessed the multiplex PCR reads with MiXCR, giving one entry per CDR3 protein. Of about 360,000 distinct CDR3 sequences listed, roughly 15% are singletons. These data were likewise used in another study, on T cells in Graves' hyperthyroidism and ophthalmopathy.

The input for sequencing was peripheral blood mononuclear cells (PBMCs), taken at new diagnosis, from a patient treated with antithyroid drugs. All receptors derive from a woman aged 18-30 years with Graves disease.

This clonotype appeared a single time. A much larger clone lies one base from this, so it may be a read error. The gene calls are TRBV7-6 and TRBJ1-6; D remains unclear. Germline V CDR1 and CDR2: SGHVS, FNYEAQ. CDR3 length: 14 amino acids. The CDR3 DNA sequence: TGTGCCAGCAGCCCTACCATTTATAATTCACCCCCCCACTTT. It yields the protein CASSPTIYNSPPHF.

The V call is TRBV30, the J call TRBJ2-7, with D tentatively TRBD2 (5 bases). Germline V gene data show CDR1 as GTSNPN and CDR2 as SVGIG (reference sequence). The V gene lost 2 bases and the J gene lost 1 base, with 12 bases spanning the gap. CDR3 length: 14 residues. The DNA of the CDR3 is TGTGCCTGGAGTAAACGTACGGGATCCTACGAGCAGTACTTC. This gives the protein CAWSKRTGSYEQYF.

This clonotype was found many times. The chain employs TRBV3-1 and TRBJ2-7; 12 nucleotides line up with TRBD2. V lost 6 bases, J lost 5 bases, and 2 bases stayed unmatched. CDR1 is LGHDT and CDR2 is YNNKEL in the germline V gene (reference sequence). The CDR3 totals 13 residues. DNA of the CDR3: TGTGCCAGCAGACTAGCGGGAGGCAACGAGCAGTACTTC. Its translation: CASRLAGGNEQYF.

The CDR3 region has the DNA TGTGCCAGCAGCCCCCCTTCAGGGGGCCCCCAAGAGACCCAGTACTTC. It yields the protein CASSPPSGGPQETQYF. This rearrangement joins TRBV7-2 to TRBJ2-5, with 8 positions matching TRBD1. Germline values: CDR1 SGHTA, CDR2 FQGNSA. The CDR3 consists of 16 residues. J was trimmed by 1 base and V by 5 bases; bases with no gene match: 9.

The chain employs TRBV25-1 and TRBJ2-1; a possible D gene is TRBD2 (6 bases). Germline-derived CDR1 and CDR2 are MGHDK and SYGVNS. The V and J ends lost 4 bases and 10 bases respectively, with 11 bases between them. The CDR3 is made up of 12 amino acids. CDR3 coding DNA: TGTGCCAGCAGTGGAGCGGGCTGGGAGCAGTTCTTC. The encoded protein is CASSGAGWEQFF.

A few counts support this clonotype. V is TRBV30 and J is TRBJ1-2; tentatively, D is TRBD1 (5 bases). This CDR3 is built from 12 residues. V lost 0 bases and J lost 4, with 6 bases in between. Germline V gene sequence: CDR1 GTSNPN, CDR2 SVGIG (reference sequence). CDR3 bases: TGTGCCTGGAGTGTTGGGGCCTATGGCTACACCTTC. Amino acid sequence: CAWSVGAYGYTF.

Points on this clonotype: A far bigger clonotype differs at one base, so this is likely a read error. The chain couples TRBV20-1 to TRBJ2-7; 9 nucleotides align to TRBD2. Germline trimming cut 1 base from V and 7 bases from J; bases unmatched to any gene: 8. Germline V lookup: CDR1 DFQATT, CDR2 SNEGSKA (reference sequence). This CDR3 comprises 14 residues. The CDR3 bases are TGCAGTGCTAGAGGGCTAGCGGGGTGGAATGAGCAGTACTTC. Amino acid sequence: CSARGLAGWNEQYF.

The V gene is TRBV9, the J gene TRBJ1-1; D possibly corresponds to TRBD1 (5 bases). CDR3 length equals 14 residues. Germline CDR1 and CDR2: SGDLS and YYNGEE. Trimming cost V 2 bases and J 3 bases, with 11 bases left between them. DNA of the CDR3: TGTGCCAGCAGCGTCGGGGGTGGGGACACTGAAGCTTTCTTT. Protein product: CASSVGGGDTEAFF.

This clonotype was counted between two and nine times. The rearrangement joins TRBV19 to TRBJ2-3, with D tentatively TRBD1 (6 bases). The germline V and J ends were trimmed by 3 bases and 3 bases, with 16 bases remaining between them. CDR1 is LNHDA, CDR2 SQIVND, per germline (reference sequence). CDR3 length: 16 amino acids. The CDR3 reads CASSILPGVGTDTQYF. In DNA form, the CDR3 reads TGTGCCAGTAGTATCCTGCCAGGGGTCGGTACAGATACGCAGTATTTT.

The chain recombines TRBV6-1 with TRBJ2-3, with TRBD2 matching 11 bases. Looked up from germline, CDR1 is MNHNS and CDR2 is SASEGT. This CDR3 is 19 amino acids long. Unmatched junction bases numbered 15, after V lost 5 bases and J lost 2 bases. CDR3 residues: CASSPWDAVLAGVTDTQYF. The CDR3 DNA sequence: TGTGCCAGCAGTCCTTGGGATGCAGTACTAGCGGGGGTCACAGATACGCAGTATTTT.

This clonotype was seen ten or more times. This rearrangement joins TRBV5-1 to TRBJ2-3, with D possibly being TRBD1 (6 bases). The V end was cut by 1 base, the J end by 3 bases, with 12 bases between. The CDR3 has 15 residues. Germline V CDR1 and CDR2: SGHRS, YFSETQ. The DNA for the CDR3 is TGCGCCAGCAGCTTGAACAGGGATGCGACAGATACGCAGTATTTT. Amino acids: CASSLNRDATDTQYF.

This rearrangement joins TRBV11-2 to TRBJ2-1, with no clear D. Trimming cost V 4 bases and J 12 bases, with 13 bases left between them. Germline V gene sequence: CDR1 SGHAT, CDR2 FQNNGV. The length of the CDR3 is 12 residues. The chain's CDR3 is CASSSTTIGQFF. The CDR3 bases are TGTGCCAGCAGCTCGACCACGATTGGGCAGTTCTTC.

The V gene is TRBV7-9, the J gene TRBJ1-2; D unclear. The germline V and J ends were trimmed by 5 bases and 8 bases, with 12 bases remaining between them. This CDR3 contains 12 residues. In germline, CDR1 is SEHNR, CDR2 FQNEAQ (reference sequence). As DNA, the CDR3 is TGTGCCAGCAGCCCGGAGGGTGGAGGCTACACCTTC. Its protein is CASSPEGGGYTF.

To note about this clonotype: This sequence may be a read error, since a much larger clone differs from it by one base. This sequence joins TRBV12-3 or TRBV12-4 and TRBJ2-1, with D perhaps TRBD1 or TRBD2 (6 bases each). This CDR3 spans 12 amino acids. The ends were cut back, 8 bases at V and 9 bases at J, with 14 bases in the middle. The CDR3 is CASRGPGAEQFF. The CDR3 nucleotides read TGTGCCAGCCGGGGGCCCGGGGCTGAGCAGTTCTTC.

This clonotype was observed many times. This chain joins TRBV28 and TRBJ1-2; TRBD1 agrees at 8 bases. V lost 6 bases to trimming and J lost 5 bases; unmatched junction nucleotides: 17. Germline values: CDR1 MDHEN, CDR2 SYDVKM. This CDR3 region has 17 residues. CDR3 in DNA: TGTGCCAGCAGAACACCCCGACAGGGGAGGGGAGAATATGGCTACACCTTC. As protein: CASRTPRQGRGEYGYTF.